This T cell receptor (beta chain) was identified during a study of T cell changes during pregnancy in multiple sclerosis. Sequencing was performed with immunoSEQ multiplex PCR; in TCRdb, only in-frame clones are kept and a portion is missing. Of 85,000 to 110,000 clones in the sample, 85% to 95% are singletons; the top ten hold around 0.84%. Sequenced here: peripheral blood, sampled after pregnancy. This receptor was taken from a female donor with multiple sclerosis, enrolled in a pregnancy study.

CDR3 amino acids: CASSLKGGGARTDTQYF. In DNA form, the CDR3 reads TGTGCCAGCAGCTTAAAGGGCGGGGGGGCCCGCACAGATACGCAGTATTTT. The chain couples TRBV7-2 to TRBJ2-3, with 9 bases aligning to TRBD2. After removal of 2 bases from V and 1 base from J, the junction contained 7 bases not matched to a gene. The CDR3 runs to 17 residues. CDR1 SGHTA and CDR2 FQGNSA come from the germline V gene.